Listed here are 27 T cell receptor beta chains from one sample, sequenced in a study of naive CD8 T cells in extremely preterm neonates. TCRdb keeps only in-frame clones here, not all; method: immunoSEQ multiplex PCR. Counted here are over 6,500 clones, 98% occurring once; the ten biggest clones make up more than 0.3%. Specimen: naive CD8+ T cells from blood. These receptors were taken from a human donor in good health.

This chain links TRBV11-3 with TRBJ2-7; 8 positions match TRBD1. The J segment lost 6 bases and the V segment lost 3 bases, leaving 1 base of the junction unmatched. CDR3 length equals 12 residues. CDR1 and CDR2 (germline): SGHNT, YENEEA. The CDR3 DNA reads TGTGCCAGCAGCTTCGGGACAGGCGAGCAGTACTTC. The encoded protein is CASSFGTGEQYF.

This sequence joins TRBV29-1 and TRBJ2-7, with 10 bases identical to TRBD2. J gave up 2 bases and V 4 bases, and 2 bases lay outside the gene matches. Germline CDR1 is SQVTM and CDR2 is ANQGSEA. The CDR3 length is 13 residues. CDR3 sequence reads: CSVVLAGAYEQYF. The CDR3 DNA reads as TGCAGCGTTGTTCTAGCGGGAGCCTACGAGCAGTACTTC.

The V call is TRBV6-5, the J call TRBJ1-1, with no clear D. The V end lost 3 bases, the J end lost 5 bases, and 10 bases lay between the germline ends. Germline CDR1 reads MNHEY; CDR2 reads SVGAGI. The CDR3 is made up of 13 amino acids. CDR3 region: CASSYGLRTEAFF. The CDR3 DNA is TGTGCCAGCAGTTATGGTCTACGTACTGAAGCTTTCTTT.

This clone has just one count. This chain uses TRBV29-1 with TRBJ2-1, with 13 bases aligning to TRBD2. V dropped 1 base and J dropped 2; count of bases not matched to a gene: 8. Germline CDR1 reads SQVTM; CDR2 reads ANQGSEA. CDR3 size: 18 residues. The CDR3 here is CSVEGTMGLAGTYNEQFF. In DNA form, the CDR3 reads TGCAGCGTTGAAGGTACTATGGGACTAGCGGGAACCTACAATGAGCAGTTCTTC.

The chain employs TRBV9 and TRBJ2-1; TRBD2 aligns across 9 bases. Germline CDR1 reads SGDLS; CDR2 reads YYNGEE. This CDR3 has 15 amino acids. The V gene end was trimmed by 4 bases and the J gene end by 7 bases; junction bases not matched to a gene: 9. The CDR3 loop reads CASSPAAGGLNEQFF. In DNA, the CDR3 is TGTGCCAGCAGCCCCGCAGCGGGAGGTCTGAATGAGCAGTTCTTC. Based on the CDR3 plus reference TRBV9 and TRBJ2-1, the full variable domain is DSGVTQTPKHLITATGQRVTLRCSPRSGDLSVYWYQQSLDQGLQFLIQYYNGEERAKGNILERFSAQQFPDLHSELNLSSLELGDSALYFCASSPAAGGLNEQFFGPGTRLTVL.

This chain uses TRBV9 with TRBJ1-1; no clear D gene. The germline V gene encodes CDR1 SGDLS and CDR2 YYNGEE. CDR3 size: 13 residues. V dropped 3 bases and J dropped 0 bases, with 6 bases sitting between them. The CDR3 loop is CASSAVVNTEAFF. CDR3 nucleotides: TGTGCCAGCAGCGCGGTTGTGAACACTGAAGCTTTCTTT.

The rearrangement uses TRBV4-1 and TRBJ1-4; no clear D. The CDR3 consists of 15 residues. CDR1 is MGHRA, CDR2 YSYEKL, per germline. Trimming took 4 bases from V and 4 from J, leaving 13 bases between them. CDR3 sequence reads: CASSRGERNNEKLFF. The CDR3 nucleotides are TGCGCCAGCAGCCGCGGGGAGAGAAATAATGAAAAACTGTTTTTT.

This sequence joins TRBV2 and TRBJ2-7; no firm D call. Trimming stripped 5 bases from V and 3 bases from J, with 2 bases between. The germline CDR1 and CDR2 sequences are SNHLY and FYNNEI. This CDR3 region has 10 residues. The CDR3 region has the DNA TGTGCCAGCAGTCTCTACGAGCAGTACTTC. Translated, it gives CASSLYEQYF.

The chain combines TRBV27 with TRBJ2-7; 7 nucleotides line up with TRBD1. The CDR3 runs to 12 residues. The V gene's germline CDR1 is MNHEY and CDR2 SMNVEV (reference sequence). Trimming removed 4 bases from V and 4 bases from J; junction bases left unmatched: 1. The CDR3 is CASSSQGYEQYF. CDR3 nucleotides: TGTGCCAGCAGTTCACAGGGGTACGAGCAGTACTTC.

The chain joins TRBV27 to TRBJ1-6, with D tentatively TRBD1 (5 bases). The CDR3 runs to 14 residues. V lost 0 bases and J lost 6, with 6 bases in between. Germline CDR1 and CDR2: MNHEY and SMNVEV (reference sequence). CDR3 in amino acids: CASSLSGANSPLHF. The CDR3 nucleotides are TGTGCCAGCAGTTTATCAGGGGCTAATTCACCCCTCCACTTT.

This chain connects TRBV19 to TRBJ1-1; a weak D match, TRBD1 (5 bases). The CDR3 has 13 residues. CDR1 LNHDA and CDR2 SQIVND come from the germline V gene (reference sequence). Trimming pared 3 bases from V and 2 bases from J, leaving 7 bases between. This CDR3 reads CASSMGGNTEAFF. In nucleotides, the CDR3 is TGTGCCAGTAGTATGGGGGGTAACACTGAAGCTTTCTTT.

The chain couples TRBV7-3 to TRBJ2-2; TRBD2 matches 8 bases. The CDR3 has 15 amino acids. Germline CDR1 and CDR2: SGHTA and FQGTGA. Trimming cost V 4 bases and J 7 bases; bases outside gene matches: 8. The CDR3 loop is CASSSGGLVGGELFF. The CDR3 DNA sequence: TGTGCCAGCAGCTCCGGGGGACTAGTGGGCGGGGAGCTGTTTTTT.

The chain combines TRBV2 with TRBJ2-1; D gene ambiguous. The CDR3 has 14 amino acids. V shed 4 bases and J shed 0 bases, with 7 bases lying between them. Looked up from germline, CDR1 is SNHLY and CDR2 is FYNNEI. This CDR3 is CASSAHSSYNEQFF. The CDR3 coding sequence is TGTGCCAGCAGTGCCCATAGCTCCTACAATGAGCAGTTCTTC.

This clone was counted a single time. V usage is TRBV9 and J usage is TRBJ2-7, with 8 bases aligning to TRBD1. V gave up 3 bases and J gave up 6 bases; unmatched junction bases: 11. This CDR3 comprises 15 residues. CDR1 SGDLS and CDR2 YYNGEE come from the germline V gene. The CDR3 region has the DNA TGTGCCAGCAGCGATGGACAGGGAAAGATTGGCGAGCAGTACTTC. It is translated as CASSDGQGKIGEQYF.

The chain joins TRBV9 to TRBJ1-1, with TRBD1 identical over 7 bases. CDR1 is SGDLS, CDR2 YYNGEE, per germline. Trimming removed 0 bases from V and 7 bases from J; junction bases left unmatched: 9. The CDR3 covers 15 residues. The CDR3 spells CASSVDGTDLSEAFF. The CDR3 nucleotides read TGTGCCAGCAGCGTAGATGGGACAGACTTAAGTGAAGCTTTCTTT. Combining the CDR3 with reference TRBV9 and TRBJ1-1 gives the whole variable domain DSGVTQTPKHLITATGQRVTLRCSPRSGDLSVYWYQQSLDQGLQFLIQYYNGEERAKGNILERFSAQQFPDLHSELNLSSLELGDSALYFCASSVDGTDLSEAFFGQGTRLTVV.

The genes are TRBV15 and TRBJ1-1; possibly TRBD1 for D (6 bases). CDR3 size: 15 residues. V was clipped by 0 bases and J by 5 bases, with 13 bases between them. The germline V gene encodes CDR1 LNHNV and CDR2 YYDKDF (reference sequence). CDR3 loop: CATSRDAAQGTEAFF. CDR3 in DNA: TGTGCCACCAGCAGAGATGCAGCCCAGGGGACTGAAGCTTTCTTT.

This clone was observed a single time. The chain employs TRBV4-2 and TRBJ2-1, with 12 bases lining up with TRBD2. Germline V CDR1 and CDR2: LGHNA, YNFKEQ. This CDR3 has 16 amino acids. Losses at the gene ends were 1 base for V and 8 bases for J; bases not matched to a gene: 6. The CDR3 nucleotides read TGTGCCAGCAGCCAAGGGACTAGCGGGAAGGGGTATGAGCAGTTCTTC. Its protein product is CASSQGTSGKGYEQFF.

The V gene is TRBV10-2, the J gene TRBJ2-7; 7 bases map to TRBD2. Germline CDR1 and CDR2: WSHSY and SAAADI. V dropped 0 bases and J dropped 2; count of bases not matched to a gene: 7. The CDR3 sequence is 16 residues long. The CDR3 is CASSESGLPSPYEQYF. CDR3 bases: TGCGCCAGCAGTGAGTCGGGACTACCGTCCCCCTACGAGCAGTACTTC.

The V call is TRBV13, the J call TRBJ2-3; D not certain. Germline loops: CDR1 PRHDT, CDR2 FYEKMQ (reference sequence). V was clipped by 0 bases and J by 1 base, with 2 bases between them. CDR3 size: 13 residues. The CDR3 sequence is CASSLGGTDTQYF. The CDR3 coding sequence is TGTGCCAGCAGCTTAGGCGGCACAGATACGCAGTATTTT.

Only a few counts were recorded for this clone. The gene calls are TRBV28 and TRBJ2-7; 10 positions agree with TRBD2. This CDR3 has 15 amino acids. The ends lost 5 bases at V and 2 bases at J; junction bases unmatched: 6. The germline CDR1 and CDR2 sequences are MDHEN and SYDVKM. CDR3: CASSQPAGGTYEQYF. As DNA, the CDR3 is TGTGCCAGCAGTCAGCCAGCGGGAGGGACCTACGAGCAGTACTTC.

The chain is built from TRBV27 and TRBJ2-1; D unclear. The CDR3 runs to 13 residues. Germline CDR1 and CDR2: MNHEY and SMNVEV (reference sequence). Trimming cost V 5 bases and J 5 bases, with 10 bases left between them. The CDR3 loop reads CASSLESHNEQFF. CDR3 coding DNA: TGTGCCAGCAGTCTAGAAAGTCACAATGAGCAGTTCTTC.

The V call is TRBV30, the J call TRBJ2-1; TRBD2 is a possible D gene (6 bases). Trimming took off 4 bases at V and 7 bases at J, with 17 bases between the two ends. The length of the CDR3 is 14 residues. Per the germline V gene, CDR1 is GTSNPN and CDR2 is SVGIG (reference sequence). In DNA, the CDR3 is TGTGCCTGGACACTCAGCGGGTTGCTGAATGAGCAGTTCTTC. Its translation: CAWTLSGLLNEQFF. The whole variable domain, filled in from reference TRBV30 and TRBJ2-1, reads SQTIHQWPATLVQPVGSPLSLECTVEGTSNPNLYWYRQAAGRGLQLLFYSVGIGQISSEVPQNLSASRPQDRQFILSSKKLLLSDSGFYLCAWTLSGLLNEQFFGPGTRLTVL.

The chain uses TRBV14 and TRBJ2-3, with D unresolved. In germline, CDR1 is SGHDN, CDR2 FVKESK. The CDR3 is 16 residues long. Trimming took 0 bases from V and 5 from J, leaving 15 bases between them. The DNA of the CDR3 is TGTGCCAGCAGCCAAGATCATCCCTTCCTCGGAGATACGCAGTATTTT. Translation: CASSQDHPFLGDTQYF. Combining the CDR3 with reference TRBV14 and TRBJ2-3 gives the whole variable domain EAGVTQFPSHSVIEKGQTVTLRCDPISGHDNLYWYRRVMGKEIKFLLHFVKESKQDESGMPNNRFLAERTGGTYSTLKVQPAELEDSGVYFCASSQDHPFLGDTQYFGPGTRLTVL.

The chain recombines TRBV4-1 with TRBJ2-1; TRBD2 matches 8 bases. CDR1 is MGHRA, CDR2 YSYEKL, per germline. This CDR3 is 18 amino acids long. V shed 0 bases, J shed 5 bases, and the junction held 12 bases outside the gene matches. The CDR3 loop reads CASSQDPSEVAGNNEQFF. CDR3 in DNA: TGCGCCAGCAGCCAAGATCCCTCGGAGGTAGCGGGAAACAATGAGCAGTTCTTC.

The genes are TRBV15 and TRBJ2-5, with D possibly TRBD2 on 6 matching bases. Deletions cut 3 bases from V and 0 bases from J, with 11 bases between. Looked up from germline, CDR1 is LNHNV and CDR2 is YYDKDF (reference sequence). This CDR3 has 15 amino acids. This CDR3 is CATSRRGLHQETQYF. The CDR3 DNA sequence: TGTGCCACCAGCAGGAGGGGACTGCACCAAGAGACCCAGTACTTC.

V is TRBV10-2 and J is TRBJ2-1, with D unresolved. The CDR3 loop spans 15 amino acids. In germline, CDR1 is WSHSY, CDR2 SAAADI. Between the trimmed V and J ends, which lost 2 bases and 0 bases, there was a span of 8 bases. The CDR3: CASSEVNPSYNEQFF. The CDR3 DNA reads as TGCGCCAGCAGTGAGGTTAATCCCTCCTACAATGAGCAGTTCTTC.

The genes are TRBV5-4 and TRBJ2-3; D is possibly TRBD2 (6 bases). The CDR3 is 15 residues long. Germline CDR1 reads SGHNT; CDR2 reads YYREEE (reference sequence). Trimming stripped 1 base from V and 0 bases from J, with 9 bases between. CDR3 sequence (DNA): TGTGCCAGCAGCTTGCGGCGGGGAAGCACAGATACGCAGTATTTT. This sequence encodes CASSLRRGSTDTQYF.